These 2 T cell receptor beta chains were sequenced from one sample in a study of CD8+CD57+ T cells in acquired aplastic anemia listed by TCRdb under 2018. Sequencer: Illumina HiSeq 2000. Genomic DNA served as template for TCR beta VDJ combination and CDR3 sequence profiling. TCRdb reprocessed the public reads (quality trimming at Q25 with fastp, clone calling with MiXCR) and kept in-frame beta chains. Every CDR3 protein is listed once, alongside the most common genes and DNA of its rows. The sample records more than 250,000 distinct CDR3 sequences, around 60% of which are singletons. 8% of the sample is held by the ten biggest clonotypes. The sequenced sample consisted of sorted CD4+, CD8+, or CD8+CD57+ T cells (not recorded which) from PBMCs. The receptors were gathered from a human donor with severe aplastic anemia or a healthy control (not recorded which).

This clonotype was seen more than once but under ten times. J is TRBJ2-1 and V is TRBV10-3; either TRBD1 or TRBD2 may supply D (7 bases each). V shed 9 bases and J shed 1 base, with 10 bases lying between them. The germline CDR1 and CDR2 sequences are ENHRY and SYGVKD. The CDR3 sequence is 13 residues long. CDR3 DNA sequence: TGTGCCATTCAGGGGGGGTCCTACAATGAGCAGTTCTTC. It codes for CAIQGGSYNEQFF.

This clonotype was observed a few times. CDR3 bases: TGTGCCAGCAGCGCCTATGGGGGGGCTAGCATTCAGTACTTC. Amino acids: CASSAYGGASIQYF. This chain links TRBV3-1 with TRBJ2-4; tentative D call: TRBD2 (7 bases). Trimming cost V 5 bases and J 9 bases, with 17 bases left between them. From germline, CDR1 is LGHDT and CDR2 YNNKEL (reference sequence). The CDR3 covers 14 residues.